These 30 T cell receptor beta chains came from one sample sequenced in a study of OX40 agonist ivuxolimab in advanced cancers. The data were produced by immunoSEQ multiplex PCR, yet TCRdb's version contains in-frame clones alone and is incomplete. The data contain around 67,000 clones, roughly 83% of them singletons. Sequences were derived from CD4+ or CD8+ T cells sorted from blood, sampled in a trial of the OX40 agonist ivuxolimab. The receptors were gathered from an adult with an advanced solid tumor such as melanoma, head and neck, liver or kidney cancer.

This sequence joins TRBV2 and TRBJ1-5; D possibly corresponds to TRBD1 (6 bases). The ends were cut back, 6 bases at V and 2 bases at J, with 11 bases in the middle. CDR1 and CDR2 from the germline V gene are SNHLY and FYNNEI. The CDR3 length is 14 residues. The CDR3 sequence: CASRNRVGNQPQHF. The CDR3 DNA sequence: TGTGCCAGCAGAAACAGGGTTGGCAATCAGCCCCAGCATTTT.

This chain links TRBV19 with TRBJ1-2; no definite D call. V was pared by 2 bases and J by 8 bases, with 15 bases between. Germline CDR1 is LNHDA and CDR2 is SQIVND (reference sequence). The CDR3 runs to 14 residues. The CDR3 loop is CASSISATAGGYTF. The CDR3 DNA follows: TGTGCCAGTAGTATAAGCGCCACAGCGGGAGGCTACACCTTC.

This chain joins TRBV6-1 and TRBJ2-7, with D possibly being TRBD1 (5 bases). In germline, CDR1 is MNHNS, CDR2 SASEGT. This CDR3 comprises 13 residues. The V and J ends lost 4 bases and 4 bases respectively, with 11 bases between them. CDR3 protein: CASSVRQSYEQYF. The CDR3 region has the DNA TGTGCCAGCAGTGTACGACAGAGTTACGAGCAGTACTTC.

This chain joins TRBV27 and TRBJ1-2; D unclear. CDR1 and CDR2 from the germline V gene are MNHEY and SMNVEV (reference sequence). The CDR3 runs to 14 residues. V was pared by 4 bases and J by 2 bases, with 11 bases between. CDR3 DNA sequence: TGTGCCAGCAGTTCCCACAACAAGAACTATGGCTACACCTTC. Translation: CASSSHNKNYGYTF.

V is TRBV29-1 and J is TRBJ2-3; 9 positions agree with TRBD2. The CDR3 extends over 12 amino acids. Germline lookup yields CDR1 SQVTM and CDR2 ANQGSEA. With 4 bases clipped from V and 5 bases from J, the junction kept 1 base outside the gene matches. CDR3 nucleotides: TGCAGCGTTGTACTAGCGGGAGATACGCAGTATTTT. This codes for CSVVLAGDTQYF.

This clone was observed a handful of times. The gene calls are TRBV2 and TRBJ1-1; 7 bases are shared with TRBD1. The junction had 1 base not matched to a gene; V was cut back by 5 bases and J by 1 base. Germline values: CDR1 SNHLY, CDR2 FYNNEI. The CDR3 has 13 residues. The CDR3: CASSRTGNTEAFF. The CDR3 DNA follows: TGTGCCAGCAGTAGGACAGGGAACACTGAAGCTTTCTTT.

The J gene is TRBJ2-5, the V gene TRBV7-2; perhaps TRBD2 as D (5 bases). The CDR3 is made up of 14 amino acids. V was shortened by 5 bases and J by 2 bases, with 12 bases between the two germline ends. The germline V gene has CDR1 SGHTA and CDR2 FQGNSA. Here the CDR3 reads CASSIGLAQETQYF. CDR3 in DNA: TGTGCCAGCAGCATCGGGTTAGCGCAAGAGACCCAGTACTTC. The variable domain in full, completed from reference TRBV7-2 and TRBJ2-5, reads GAGVSQSPSNKVTEKGKDVELRCDPISGHTALYWYRQSLGQGLEFLIYFQGNSAPDKSGLPSDRFSAERTGGSVSTLTIQRTQQEDSAVYLCASSIGLAQETQYFGPGTRLLVL.

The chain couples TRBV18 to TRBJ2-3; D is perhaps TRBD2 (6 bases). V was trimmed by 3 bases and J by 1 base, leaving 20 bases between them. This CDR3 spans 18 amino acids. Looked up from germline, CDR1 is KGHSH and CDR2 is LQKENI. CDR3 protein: CASSPWLSGGGGTDTQYF. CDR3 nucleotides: TGTGCCAGCTCACCGTGGCTTAGCGGAGGCGGGGGCACAGATACGCAGTATTTT.

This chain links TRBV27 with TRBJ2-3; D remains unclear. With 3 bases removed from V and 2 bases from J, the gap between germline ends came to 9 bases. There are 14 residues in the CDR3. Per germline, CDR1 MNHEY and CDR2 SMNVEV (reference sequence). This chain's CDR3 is CASSLVGHTDTQYF. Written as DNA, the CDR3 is TGTGCCAGCAGTTTGGTGGGCCACACAGATACGCAGTATTTT.

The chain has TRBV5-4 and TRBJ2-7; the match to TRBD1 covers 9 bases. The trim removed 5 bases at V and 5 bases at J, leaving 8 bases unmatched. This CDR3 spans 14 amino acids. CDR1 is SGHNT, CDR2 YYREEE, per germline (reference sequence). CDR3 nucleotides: TGTGCCAGCAGGCCCGGGACAGGGATTAACGAGCAGTACTTC. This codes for CASRPGTGINEQYF.

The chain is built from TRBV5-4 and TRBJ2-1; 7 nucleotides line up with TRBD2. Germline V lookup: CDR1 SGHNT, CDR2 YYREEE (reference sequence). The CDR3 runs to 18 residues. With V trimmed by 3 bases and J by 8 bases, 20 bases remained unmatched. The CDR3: CASSYARASGPSGDEQFF. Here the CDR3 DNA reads TGTGCCAGCAGCTACGCCAGGGCTAGCGGACCCTCTGGGGATGAGCAGTTCTTC.

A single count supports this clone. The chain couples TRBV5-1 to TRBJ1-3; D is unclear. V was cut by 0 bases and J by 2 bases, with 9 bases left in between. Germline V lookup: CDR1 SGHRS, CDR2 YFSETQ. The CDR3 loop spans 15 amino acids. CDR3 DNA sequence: TGCGCCAGCAGCTTGGATGGGTCTCCTGGAAACACCATATATTTT. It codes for CASSLDGSPGNTIYF.

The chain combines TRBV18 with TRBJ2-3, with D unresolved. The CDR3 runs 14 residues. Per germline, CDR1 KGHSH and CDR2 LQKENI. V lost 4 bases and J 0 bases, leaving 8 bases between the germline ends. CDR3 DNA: TGTGCCAGCTCACTGGCTGGAAGCACAGATACGCAGTATTTT. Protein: CASSLAGSTDTQYF.

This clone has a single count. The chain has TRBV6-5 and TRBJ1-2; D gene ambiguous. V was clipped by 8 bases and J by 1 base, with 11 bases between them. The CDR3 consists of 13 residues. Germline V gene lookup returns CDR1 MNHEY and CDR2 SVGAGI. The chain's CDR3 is CASWGGSNYGYTF. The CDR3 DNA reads TGTGCCAGCTGGGGAGGGAGTAACTATGGCTACACCTTC.

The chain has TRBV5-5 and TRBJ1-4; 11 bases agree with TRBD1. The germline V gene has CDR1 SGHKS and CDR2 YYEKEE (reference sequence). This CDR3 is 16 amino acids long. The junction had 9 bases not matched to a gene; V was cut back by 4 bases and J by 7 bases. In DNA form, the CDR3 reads TGTGCCAGCAGCGGAGCAGGAGGGACAGGGGGTGAAAAACTGTTTTTT. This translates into CASSGAGGTGGEKLFF.

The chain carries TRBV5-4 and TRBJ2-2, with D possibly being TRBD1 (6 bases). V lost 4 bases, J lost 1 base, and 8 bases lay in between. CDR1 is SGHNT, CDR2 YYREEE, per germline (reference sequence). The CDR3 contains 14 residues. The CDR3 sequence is CASSTDRNTGELFF. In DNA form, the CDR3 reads TGTGCCAGCAGCACGGACAGGAACACCGGGGAGCTGTTTTTT.

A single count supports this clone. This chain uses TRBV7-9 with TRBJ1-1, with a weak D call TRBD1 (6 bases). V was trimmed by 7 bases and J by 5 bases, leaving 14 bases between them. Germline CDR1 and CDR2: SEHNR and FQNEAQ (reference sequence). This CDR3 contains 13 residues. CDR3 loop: CASIGGWGTEAFF. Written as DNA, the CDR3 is TGTGCCAGCATAGGGGGTTGGGGGACTGAAGCTTTCTTT.

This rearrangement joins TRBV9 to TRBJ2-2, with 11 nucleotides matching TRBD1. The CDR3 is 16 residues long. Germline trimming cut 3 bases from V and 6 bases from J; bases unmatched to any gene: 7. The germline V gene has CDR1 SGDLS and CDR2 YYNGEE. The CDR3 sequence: CASSAGTGGWAGELFF. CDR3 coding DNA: TGTGCCAGCAGCGCCGGGACAGGGGGTTGGGCCGGGGAGCTGTTTTTT. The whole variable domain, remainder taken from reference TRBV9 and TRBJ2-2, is DSGVTQTPKHLITATGQRVTLRCSPRSGDLSVYWYQQSLDQGLQFLIQYYNGEERAKGNILERFSAQQFPDLHSELNLSSLELGDSALYFCASSAGTGGWAGELFFGEGSRLTVL.

The CDR3 DNA reads as TGTGCCATCAGTGAGTCGCTGGTCCATGGGGAGGACACTGAAGCTTTCTTT. It specifies CAISESLVHGEDTEAFF. The rearrangement uses TRBV10-3 and TRBJ1-1; the D is unclear. Germline loops: CDR1 ENHRY, CDR2 SYGVKD. V was shortened by 0 bases and J by 3 bases, with 17 bases between the two germline ends. CDR3 size: 17 residues.

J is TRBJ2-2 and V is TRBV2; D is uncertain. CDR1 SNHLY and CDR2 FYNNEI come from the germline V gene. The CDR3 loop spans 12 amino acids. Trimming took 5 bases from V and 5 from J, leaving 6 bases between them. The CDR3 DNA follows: TGTGCCAGCAGTCTAGTAACCGGGGAGCTGTTTTTT. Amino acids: CASSLVTGELFF.

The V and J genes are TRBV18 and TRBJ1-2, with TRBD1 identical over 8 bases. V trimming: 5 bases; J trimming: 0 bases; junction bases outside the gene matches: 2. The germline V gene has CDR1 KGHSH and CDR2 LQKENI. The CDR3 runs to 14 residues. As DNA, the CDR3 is TGTGCCAGCTCAGACAGGGGCGCTAACTATGGCTACACCTTC. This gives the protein CASSDRGANYGYTF.

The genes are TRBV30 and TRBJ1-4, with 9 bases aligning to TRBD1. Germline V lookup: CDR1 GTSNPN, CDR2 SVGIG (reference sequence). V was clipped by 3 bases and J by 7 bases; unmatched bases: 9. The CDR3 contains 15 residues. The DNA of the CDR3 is TGTGCCTGGAGAGAACAGGGGGCGCGGGGTGAAAAACTGTTTTTT. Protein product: CAWREQGARGEKLFF. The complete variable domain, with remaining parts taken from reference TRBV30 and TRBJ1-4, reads SQTIHQWPATLVQPVGSPLSLECTVEGTSNPNLYWYRQAAGRGLQLLFYSVGIGQISSEVPQNLSASRPQDRQFILSSKKLLLSDSGFYLCAWREQGARGEKLFFGSGTQLSVL.

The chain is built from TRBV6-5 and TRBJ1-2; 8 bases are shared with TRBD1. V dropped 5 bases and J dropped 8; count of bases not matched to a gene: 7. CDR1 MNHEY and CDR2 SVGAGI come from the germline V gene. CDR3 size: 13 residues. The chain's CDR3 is CASSRQGLKGYTF. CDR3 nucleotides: TGTGCCAGCAGTCGACAGGGGCTGAAGGGCTACACCTTC.

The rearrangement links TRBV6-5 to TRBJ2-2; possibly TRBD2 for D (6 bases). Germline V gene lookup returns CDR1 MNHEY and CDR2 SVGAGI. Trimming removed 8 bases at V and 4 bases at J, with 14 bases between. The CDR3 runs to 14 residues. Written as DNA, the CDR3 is TGTGCCAGCTGGGGACTCAGAGGCACCGGGGAGCTGTTTTTT. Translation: CASWGLRGTGELFF.

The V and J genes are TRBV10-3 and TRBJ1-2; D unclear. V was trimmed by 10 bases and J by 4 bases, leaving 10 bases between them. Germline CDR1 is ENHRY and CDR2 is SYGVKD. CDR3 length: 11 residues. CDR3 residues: CATGQVYGYTF. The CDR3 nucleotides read TGTGCCACCGGGCAGGTCTATGGCTACACCTTC.

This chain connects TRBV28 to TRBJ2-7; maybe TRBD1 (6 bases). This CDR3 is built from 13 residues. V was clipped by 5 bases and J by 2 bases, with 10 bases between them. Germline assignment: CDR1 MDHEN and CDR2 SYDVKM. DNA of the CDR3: TGTGCCAGCAGTCAACAGGGTCCCTACGAGCAGTACTTC. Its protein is CASSQQGPYEQYF.

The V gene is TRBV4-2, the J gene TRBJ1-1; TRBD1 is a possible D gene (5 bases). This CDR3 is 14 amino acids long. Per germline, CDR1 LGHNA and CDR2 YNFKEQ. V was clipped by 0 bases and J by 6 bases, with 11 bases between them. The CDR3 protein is CASSQEDIVAEAFF. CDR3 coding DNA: TGTGCCAGCAGCCAAGAGGACATCGTGGCTGAAGCTTTCTTT.

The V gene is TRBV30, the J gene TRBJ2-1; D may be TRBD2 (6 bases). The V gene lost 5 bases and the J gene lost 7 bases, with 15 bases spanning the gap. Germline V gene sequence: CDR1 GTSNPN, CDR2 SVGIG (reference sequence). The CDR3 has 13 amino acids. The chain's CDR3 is CAWAGSFGNEQFF. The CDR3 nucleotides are TGTGCCTGGGCCGGGAGCTTTGGGAATGAGCAGTTCTTC.

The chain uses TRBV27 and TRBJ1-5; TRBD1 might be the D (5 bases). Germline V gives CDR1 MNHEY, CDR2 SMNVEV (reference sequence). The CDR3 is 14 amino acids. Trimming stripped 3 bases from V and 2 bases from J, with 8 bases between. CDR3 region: CASSFIQGNQPQHF. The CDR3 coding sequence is TGTGCCAGCAGTTTTATACAGGGCAATCAGCCCCAGCATTTT.

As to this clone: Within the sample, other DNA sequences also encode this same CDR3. In DNA, the CDR3 is TGTGCCAGCTCGGGACAGTACAATGAGCAGTTCTTC. Translated: CASSGQYNEQFF. The chain couples TRBV7-2 to TRBJ2-1; 7 nucleotides align to TRBD1. With 8 bases clipped from V and 4 bases from J, the junction kept 2 bases outside the gene matches. The CDR3 sequence is 12 residues long. Germline V gene lookup returns CDR1 SGHTA and CDR2 FQGNSA.